This TCR beta chain emerged from a study of T cell changes during pregnancy in multiple sclerosis. This clone came up once. J gave up 8 bases and V 8 bases, and 9 bases lay outside the gene matches. The CDR3 runs to 14 residues. Per germline, CDR1 SEHNR and CDR2 FQNEAQ (reference sequence). Profiled with immunoSEQ multiplex PCR; TCRdb holds only in-frame clones, not every one. The sample holds about 100,000 clones; more than 90% are singletons and the top ten take more than 0.95%. The genes are TRBV7-9 and TRBJ2-1; TRBD2 agrees at 10 bases. The source of this sequence is a female donor with multiple sclerosis, enrolled in a pregnancy study. The specimen was peripheral blood, collected in the second trimester of pregnancy. This CDR3 reads CASQRGGRIDEQFF. The CDR3 DNA follows: TGTGCCAGCCAGCGGGGGGGCAGAATAGATGAGCAGTTCTTC.